Listed below are T cell receptor beta chains from one sample, sequenced in a study of T cells after yellow fever vaccination. Each CDR3 protein gets one entry after TCRdb re-called the 5' RACE reads with MiXCR. Of a few hundred thousand distinct CDR3 sequences in the sample, around 3.9% are singletons; the top ten hold 24%. The sequenced sample was PBMCs, obtained 5 days after the yellow fever booster vaccination. These receptors all stem from a man between 18 and 35 years old who received the YFV17D yellow fever vaccine. CDR3s include the opening cysteine and the closing phenylalanine or tryptophan. The D gene is left open where the match is weak. Clone size is not always given. Where it is, it says once, few, many or a class for expanded clones.

length | D | J | size | V | CDR3 | DNA
16 | NA | TRBJ1-4 | many | TRBV7-9 | CASSSGSRGANEKLFF | TGTGCCAGCAGCTCAGGGTCCCGCGGGGCTAATGAAAAACTGTTTTTT
14 | TRBD2 | TRBJ2-5 | few | TRBV27 | CASKKGLAGETQYF | TGTGCCAGCAAAAAGGGACTAGCGGGGGAGACCCAGTACTTC
16 | NA | TRBJ1-4 | NA | TRBV12-3/TRBV12-4 | CASSPELWQRVEKLFF | TGTGCCAGCAGTCCAGAATTGTGGCAGCGCGTGGAAAAACTGTTTTTT
16 | NA | TRBJ1-2 | many | TRBV6-6 | CASSYARGGANYGYTF | TGTGCCAGCAGTTACGCCCGGGGAGGGGCTAACTATGGCTACACCTTC
16 | NA | TRBJ2-2 | NA | TRBV7-2 | CASSKVAGASSGELFF | TGTGCCAGCAGTAAGGTCGCAGGGGCGAGTTCCGGGGAGCTGTTTTTT
14 | NA | TRBJ1-6 | few | TRBV5-1 | CASSVESYNSPLHF | TGCGCCAGCAGCGTGGAGTCCTATAATTCACCCCTCCACTTT
13 | NA | TRBJ2-3 | many | TRBV7-2 | CASSLRLVDTQYF | TGTGCCAGCAGCTTGCGACTAGTAGATACGCAGTATTTT
16 | NA | TRBJ1-3 | NA | TRBV4-3 | CASSQDPDRTPGTIYF | TGCGCCAGCAGCCAAGACCCCGACCGGACTCCCGGCACCATATATTTT
13 | NA | TRBJ1-2 | few | TRBV7-2 | CASSSLQGYGYTF | TGTGCCAGCAGCTCCCTACAGGGATATGGCTACACCTTC
12 | NA | TRBJ2-7 | NA | TRBV6-5 | CASRPSSYEQYF | TGTGCCAGCAGGCCTAGCTCCTACGAGCAGTACTTC
15 | NA | TRBJ1-1 | few | TRBV5-1 | CASSTDGLLNTEAFF | TGCGCCAGCAGCACCGACGGGCTCTTGAACACTGAAGCTTTCTTT
14 | NA | TRBJ1-3 | NA | TRBV7-9 | CASSHDNSGNTIYF | TGTGCCAGCAGCCACGACAACTCTGGAAACACCATATATTTT
12 | NA | TRBJ1-2 | NA | TRBV18 | CASSPPSGYYTF | TGTGCCAGCTCACCACCGTCCGGCTACTACACCTTC
15 | TRBD1 | TRBJ1-1 | few | TRBV14 | CASSLSRGAGAEAFF | TGTGCCAGCAGCCTATCCAGGGGGGCAGGGGCTGAAGCTTTCTTT
12 | NA | TRBJ1-1 | NA | TRBV27 | CASSGWGTEAFF | TGTGCCAGCAGTGGGTGGGGCACTGAAGCTTTCTTT
16 | NA | TRBJ2-3 | many | TRBV9 | CASSVGGGPSSDTQYF | TGTGCCAGCAGCGTAGGAGGTGGTCCAAGCTCAGATACGCAGTATTTT
16 | TRBD1 | TRBJ2-2 | few | TRBV30 | CAYPTGDKSYTGELFF | TGTGCCTACCCGACAGGGGATAAATCGTACACCGGGGAGCTGTTTTTT
13 | NA | TRBJ2-4 | NA | TRBV5-4 | CASSLGQSDIQYF | TGTGCCAGCAGCCTAGGACAGTCAGACATTCAGTACTTC
15 | TRBD1 | TRBJ1-3 | many | TRBV5-1 | CASSQGQGAGNTIYF | TGCGCCAGCAGCCAGGGACAGGGAGCTGGAAACACCATATATTTT
15 | TRBD1 | TRBJ1-3 | few | TRBV5-6 | CASSSDRGQGNTIYF | TGTGCCAGCAGCTCTGACAGGGGGCAAGGAAACACCATATATTTT
16 | NA | TRBJ2-2 | few | TRBV9 | CASSVGDTGRSGELFF | TGTGCCAGCAGCGTAGGGGATACAGGACGATCCGGGGAGCTGTTTTTT
15 | NA | TRBJ2-3 | many | TRBV11-2 | CASSLFRGGTDTQYF | TGTGCCAGCAGCTTATTCCGGGGTGGCACAGATACGCAGTATTTT
17 | NA | TRBJ2-7 | few | TRBV12-5 | CASGLVRGSPYSYEQYF | TGTGCTAGTGGTTTGGTACGTGGGTCTCCGTACTCCTACGAGCAGTACTTC
15 | NA | TRBJ1-6 | many | TRBV7-8 | CASSSWRGYDSPLHF | TGTGCCAGCAGCAGCTGGCGGGGCTACGATTCACCCCTCCACTTT
16 | TRBD2 | TRBJ2-3 | many | TRBV7-2 | CACRRASGSGTDTQYF | TGTGCCTGCCGGAGGGCTAGCGGGTCGGGCACAGATACGCAGTATTTT
14 | NA | TRBJ1-5 | NA | TRBV6-5 | CASSDPGWNQPQHF | TGTGCCAGCAGTGATCCAGGGTGGAATCAGCCCCAGCATTTT
13 | NA | TRBJ2-3 | few | TRBV5-4 | CASSKTSTDTQYF | TGTGCCAGCAGCAAGACTAGCACAGATACGCAGTATTTT
14 | NA | TRBJ2-3 | NA | TRBV20-1 | CSTGQTPATDTQYF | TGCAGTACCGGACAGACACCTGCGACAGATACGCAGTATTTT
13 | NA | TRBJ1-6 | many | TRBV7-3 | CASSLTLGSPLHF | TGTGCCAGCAGCTTAACTCTCGGTTCACCCCTCCACTTT
16 | NA | TRBJ1-2 | few | TRBV2 | CASAEGGGNRLYGYTF | TGTGCCAGCGCCGAGGGAGGGGGAAATCGACTCTATGGCTACACCTTC
13 | TRBD1 | TRBJ2-1 | NA | TRBV18 | CASSPPTGNEQFF | TGTGCCAGCTCACCACCGACAGGGAATGAGCAGTTCTTC
15 | TRBD1 | TRBJ2-7 | many | TRBV4-1 | CASSEGTVTTYEQYF | TGCGCCAGCAGCGAGGGGACAGTGACAACCTACGAGCAGTACTTC
13 | NA | TRBJ1-2 | NA | TRBV6-6 | CASDRSGPGGYTF | TGTGCCAGTGATAGATCGGGGCCGGGGGGCTACACCTTC
19 | TRBD2 | TRBJ2-2 | many | TRBV4-3 | CASSQDLLGLAGETGELFF | TGCGCCAGCAGCCAAGATCTCCTTGGACTAGCGGGGGAAACCGGGGAGCTGTTTTTT
13 | NA | TRBJ2-2 | many | TRBV7-2 | CASSSDLAGELFF | TGTGCCAGCAGCTCGGACCTGGCCGGGGAGCTGTTTTTT
15 | NA | TRBJ2-7 | few | TRBV6-5 | CASSYSPTLIYEQYF | TGTGCCAGCAGTTACTCCCCGACGCTAATCTACGAGCAGTACTTC
15 | NA | TRBJ2-7 | NA | TRBV28 | CASSLPRGNSYEQYF | TGTGCCAGCAGTTTACCCAGGGGTAACTCCTACGAGCAGTACTTC
14 | TRBD1 | TRBJ2-5 | few | TRBV20-1 | CSARVTGARETQYF | TGCAGTGCTAGAGTGACAGGGGCCAGAGAGACCCAGTACTTC
12 | NA | TRBJ2-1 | NA | TRBV5-1 | CASSFPVGEQFF | TGCGCCAGCAGCTTCCCAGTCGGTGAGCAGTTCTTC
17 | TRBD2 | TRBJ2-5 | many | TRBV20-1 | CSAGLAGRGRHQETQYF | TGCAGTGCGGGACTAGCGGGCCGGGGCCGGCACCAAGAGACCCAGTACTTC
15 | TRBD2 | TRBJ2-3 | many | TRBV6-4 | CASSDSGGATDTQYF | TGTGCCAGCAGTGACAGCGGGGGGGCCACAGATACGCAGTATTTT
16 | NA | TRBJ1-6 | many | TRBV5-1 | CASTLSGGSSVSPLHF | TGCGCCAGCACCCTCTCCGGGGGATCCAGTGTTTCACCCCTCCACTTT
13 | NA | TRBJ2-1 | many | TRBV7-2 | CASSLGEWNEQFF | TGTGCCAGCAGCTTAGGCGAGTGGAATGAGCAGTTCTTC
14 | NA | TRBJ2-5 | many | TRBV5-1 | CASTSGTVQETQYF | TGCGCCAGCACCTCCGGAACGGTACAAGAGACCCAGTACTTC
14 | NA | TRBJ2-7 | many | TRBV6-6 | CASSYGQKLHEQYF | TGTGCCAGCAGTTACGGGCAGAAACTACACGAGCAGTACTTC